This is a list of T cell receptor beta chains from one sample in a study of long-term antiretroviral therapy in people with HIV. Profiling relied on immunoSEQ multiplex PCR, and the TCRdb table lists in-frame clones only, not all of them. Seen here are 25,000 or so clones, 70% to 90% observed once, and the top ten hold around 4%. The starting material was unsorted PBMCs, obtained 0.5 years after starting antiretroviral therapy. The receptors originated from a woman under 30 with HIV. Both conserved end residues are part of each CDR3. Fields, in order: V gene, D gene, J gene, clone size, CDR3 protein, CDR3 DNA. D genes are given only for firm matches. The size entry is marked missing in some rows and otherwise reads once, few, many or a size class.

v_gene: TRBV7-2; d_gene: NA; j_gene: TRBJ2-5; abundance: NA; CDR3aa: CASSSNSAGPKTQYF; CDR3nt: TGTGCCAGCAGCTCCAACAGCGCCGGCCCGAAGACCCAGTACTTC
v_gene: TRBV10-3; d_gene: NA; j_gene: TRBJ1-2; abundance: NA; CDR3aa: CAISERRNYTF; CDR3nt: TGTGCCATCAGTGAGCGGCGGAACTACACCTTC
v_gene: TRBV6-1; d_gene: NA; j_gene: TRBJ1-3; abundance: NA; CDR3aa: CASSGGTTIRNTIYF; CDR3nt: TGTGCCAGCAGTGGCGGGACTACCATAAGAAACACCATATATTTT
v_gene: TRBV15; d_gene: NA; j_gene: TRBJ2-1; abundance: NA; CDR3aa: CATSNLGGSSYNEQFF; CDR3nt: TGTGCCACCAGCAACCTAGGGGGAAGCTCCTACAATGAGCAGTTCTTC
v_gene: TRBV19; d_gene: NA; j_gene: TRBJ2-7; abundance: NA; CDR3aa: CASSFSGYEQYF; CDR3nt: TGTGCCAGTAGTTTTTCAGGCTACGAGCAGTACTTC
v_gene: TRBV7-9; d_gene: NA; j_gene: TRBJ1-2; abundance: medium-sized; CDR3aa: CASSPDTSNYGYTF; CDR3nt: TGTGCCAGCAGCCCTGACACCTCTAACTATGGCTACACCTTC
v_gene: TRBV9; d_gene: TRBD1; j_gene: TRBJ1-2; abundance: NA; CDR3aa: CASSVATGDRGGYGYTF; CDR3nt: TGTGCCAGCAGCGTAGCTACCGGAGACAGGGGAGGCTATGGCTACACCTTC
v_gene: TRBV28; d_gene: NA; j_gene: TRBJ2-3; abundance: NA; CDR3aa: CASSLGRDTDTQYF; CDR3nt: TGTGCCAGCAGTCTGGGCCGCGACACAGATACGCAGTATTTT
v_gene: TRBV11-3; d_gene: NA; j_gene: TRBJ2-1; abundance: few; CDR3aa: CASSLDVSYNEQFF; CDR3nt: TGTGCCAGCAGCTTAGATGTGAGTTACAATGAGCAGTTCTTC
v_gene: TRBV4-3; d_gene: NA; j_gene: TRBJ2-7; abundance: NA; CDR3aa: CASSQGATGSWEQYF; CDR3nt: TGCGCCAGCAGCCAAGGGGCGACGGGAAGTTGGGAGCAGTACTTC
v_gene: TRBV2; d_gene: TRBD1; j_gene: TRBJ2-7; abundance: NA; CDR3aa: CVSRTTGYEQYF; CDR3nt: TGTGTCAGCAGGACGACAGGGTACGAGCAGTACTTC
v_gene: TRBV4-1; d_gene: TRBD1; j_gene: TRBJ1-5; abundance: NA; CDR3aa: CASSPGQGRNQPQHF; CDR3nt: TGCGCCAGCAGCCCGGGACAGGGCCGCAATCAGCCCCAGCATTTT
v_gene: TRBV28; d_gene: TRBD1; j_gene: TRBJ2-1; abundance: NA; CDR3aa: CASVFGTATYNEQFF; CDR3nt: TGTGCCAGCGTGTTCGGGACAGCAACCTACAATGAGCAGTTCTTC
v_gene: TRBV9; d_gene: NA; j_gene: TRBJ2-1; abundance: once; CDR3aa: CASSPQGRSYNEQFF; CDR3nt: TGTGCCAGCAGCCCACAGGGGAGGTCCTACAATGAGCAGTTCTTC
v_gene: TRBV5-1; d_gene: NA; j_gene: TRBJ1-2; abundance: NA; CDR3aa: CASSLGGAEYGYTF; CDR3nt: TGCGCCAGCAGCTTGGGAGGGGCGGAGTATGGCTACACCTTC
v_gene: TRBV7-9; d_gene: NA; j_gene: TRBJ2-7; abundance: NA; CDR3aa: CASSPTIDRFLYYEQYF; CDR3nt: TGTGCCAGCAGCCCAACGATTGACAGGTTCCTCTACTACGAGCAGTACTTC
v_gene: TRBV6-5; d_gene: TRBD2; j_gene: TRBJ2-1; abundance: NA; CDR3aa: CASSLAGALNEQFF; CDR3nt: TGTGCCAGCAGCCTAGCGGGAGCTCTCAATGAGCAGTTCTTC
v_gene: TRBV28; d_gene: TRBD1; j_gene: TRBJ1-2; abundance: NA; CDR3aa: CASRPYRDRVSGYTF; CDR3nt: TGTGCCAGCAGACCATACCGGGACAGGGTTTCTGGCTACACCTTC
v_gene: TRBV7-6; d_gene: NA; j_gene: TRBJ1-4; abundance: NA; CDR3aa: CASSFSQNEKLFF; CDR3nt: TGTGCCAGCAGCTTCTCACAGAATGAAAAACTGTTTTTT
v_gene: TRBV7-8; d_gene: TRBD2; j_gene: TRBJ2-7; abundance: NA; CDR3aa: CASSLIREGSYEQYF; CDR3nt: TGTGCCAGCAGCTTAATCCGGGAGGGCTCCTACGAGCAGTACTTC
v_gene: TRBV5-4; d_gene: NA; j_gene: TRBJ1-2; abundance: NA; CDR3aa: CASSFSYGYTF; CDR3nt: TGTGCCAGCAGCTTCAGCTATGGCTACACCTTC
v_gene: TRBV5-1; d_gene: NA; j_gene: TRBJ2-3; abundance: NA; CDR3aa: CASSFEARDTQYF; CDR3nt: TGCGCCAGCAGCTTTGAAGCCCGGGATACGCAGTATTTT
v_gene: TRBV28; d_gene: NA; j_gene: TRBJ2-7; abundance: NA; CDR3aa: CASSLGGREQYF; CDR3nt: TGTGCCAGCAGTTTGGGGGGTCGCGAGCAGTACTTC
v_gene: TRBV10-2; d_gene: NA; j_gene: TRBJ2-7; abundance: NA; CDR3aa: CASEDSGSINEQYF; CDR3nt: TGCGCCAGCGAGGACAGCGGTTCTATTAACGAGCAGTACTTC
v_gene: TRBV5-7; d_gene: NA; j_gene: TRBJ1-4; abundance: NA; CDR3aa: CASSYTLPGFRANEKLFF; CDR3nt: TGTGCCAGCAGCTATACGCTTCCAGGGTTTAGGGCGAATGAAAAACTGTTTTTT
v_gene: TRBV5-4; d_gene: TRBD1; j_gene: TRBJ2-1; abundance: NA; CDR3aa: CASSLEGQGVHNEQFF; CDR3nt: TGTGCCAGCAGCTTGGAGGGACAGGGGGTCCACAATGAGCAGTTCTTC
v_gene: TRBV11-1; d_gene: NA; j_gene: TRBJ1-3; abundance: once; CDR3aa: CASSHGQISSGNTIYF; CDR3nt: TGTGCCAGCAGCCATGGACAGATTTCCTCTGGAAACACCATATATTTT
v_gene: TRBV28; d_gene: NA; j_gene: TRBJ2-7; abundance: NA; CDR3aa: CASSLSPGLTYEQYF; CDR3nt: TGTGCCAGCAGTTTATCTCCTGGACTAACCTACGAGCAGTACTTC
v_gene: TRBV28; d_gene: NA; j_gene: TRBJ2-2; abundance: NA; CDR3aa: CASKISGGTGELFF; CDR3nt: TGTGCCAGCAAAATTTCCGGAGGCACCGGGGAGCTGTTTTTT
v_gene: TRBV4-3; d_gene: NA; j_gene: TRBJ2-2; abundance: NA; CDR3aa: CASSQHATVVRELFF; CDR3nt: TGCGCCAGCAGCCAGCACGCTACGGTGGTGAGGGAGCTGTTTTTT
v_gene: TRBV27; d_gene: NA; j_gene: TRBJ1-4; abundance: NA; CDR3aa: CASSLSRGAPEKLFF; CDR3nt: TGTGCCAGCAGTTTATCGCGGGGAGCTCCTGAAAAACTGTTTTTT
v_gene: TRBV27; d_gene: NA; j_gene: TRBJ1-1; abundance: NA; CDR3aa: CASSLFGVTEAFF; CDR3nt: TGTGCCAGCAGTTTATTTGGGGTTACTGAAGCTTTCTTT
v_gene: TRBV6-6; d_gene: NA; j_gene: TRBJ1-1; abundance: NA; CDR3aa: CASSPFGGAKGGEAFF; CDR3nt: TGTGCCAGCAGTCCTTTTGGTGGGGCCAAAGGAGGGGAAGCTTTCTTT
v_gene: TRBV27; d_gene: NA; j_gene: TRBJ2-7; abundance: NA; CDR3aa: CASSLGPGNYEQYF; CDR3nt: TGTGCCAGCAGTTTAGGGCCGGGTAATTACGAGCAGTACTTC
v_gene: TRBV10-1; d_gene: NA; j_gene: TRBJ1-4; abundance: NA; CDR3aa: CASSESHTRHEKLFF; CDR3nt: TGCGCCAGCAGTGAGTCCCACACGAGACACGAAAAACTGTTTTTT
v_gene: TRBV10-3; d_gene: TRBD2; j_gene: TRBJ2-1; abundance: NA; CDR3aa: CAISPSGPSGSYNEQFF; CDR3nt: TGTGCCATCAGTCCTAGCGGACCCTCCGGCTCCTACAATGAGCAGTTCTTC
v_gene: TRBV6-1; d_gene: TRBD1; j_gene: TRBJ1-2; abundance: NA; CDR3aa: CASSEGGGRNYGYTF; CDR3nt: TGTGCCAGCAGTGAGGGAGGGGGCAGAAACTATGGCTACACCTTC
v_gene: TRBV28; d_gene: NA; j_gene: TRBJ1-2; abundance: NA; CDR3aa: CASSPPPWNGYTF; CDR3nt: TGTGCCAGCAGTCCCCCGCCTTGGAATGGCTACACCTTC
v_gene: TRBV7-3; d_gene: NA; j_gene: TRBJ2-7; abundance: NA; CDR3aa: CASSLTGRDEQYF; CDR3nt: TGTGCCAGCAGCTTAACCGGGCGTGACGAGCAGTACTTC
v_gene: TRBV25-1; d_gene: NA; j_gene: TRBJ2-1; abundance: NA; CDR3aa: CASSESGSPLYNEQFF; CDR3nt: TGTGCCAGCAGTGAATCGGGCTCTCCCCTTTACAATGAGCAGTTCTTC
v_gene: TRBV18; d_gene: NA; j_gene: TRBJ2-1; abundance: NA; CDR3aa: CASSPEGEQFF; CDR3nt: TGTGCCAGCTCACCAGAGGGTGAGCAGTTCTTC
v_gene: TRBV6-6; d_gene: NA; j_gene: TRBJ2-7; abundance: NA; CDR3aa: CASSYTGAPYEQYF; CDR3nt: TGTGCCAGCAGTTACACCGGGGCCCCCTACGAGCAGTACTTC
v_gene: TRBV2; d_gene: NA; j_gene: TRBJ1-5; abundance: NA; CDR3aa: CASKRGPGNQPQHF; CDR3nt: TGTGCCAGCAAAAGAGGGCCCGGAAATCAGCCCCAGCATTTT
v_gene: TRBV28; d_gene: TRBD1; j_gene: TRBJ2-7; abundance: NA; CDR3aa: CASSFGVWAGGDEQYF; CDR3nt: TGTGCCAGCAGTTTTGGGGTTTGGGCAGGGGGCGACGAGCAGTACTTC
v_gene: TRBV27; d_gene: NA; j_gene: TRBJ2-3; abundance: NA; CDR3aa: CASSLFGTDTQYF; CDR3nt: TGTGCCAGCAGTTTATTCGGGACAGATACGCAGTATTTT
v_gene: TRBV28; d_gene: NA; j_gene: TRBJ1-5; abundance: NA; CDR3aa: CASSLGGYSNQPQHF; CDR3nt: TGTGCCAGCAGTTTAGGCGGCTATAGCAATCAGCCCCAGCATTTT
v_gene: TRBV27; d_gene: TRBD2; j_gene: TRBJ2-7; abundance: few; CDR3aa: CASSLTSGSYEQYF; CDR3nt: TGTGCCAGCAGTTTAACTAGCGGCTCCTACGAGCAGTACTTC
v_gene: TRBV5-6; d_gene: NA; j_gene: TRBJ2-4; abundance: NA; CDR3aa: CASSPTAGFDKNIQYF; CDR3nt: TGTGCCAGCAGCCCGACCGCAGGGTTTGACAAAAACATTCAGTACTTC
v_gene: TRBV28; d_gene: NA; j_gene: TRBJ2-5; abundance: NA; CDR3aa: CASSGTRGRETQYF; CDR3nt: TGTGCCAGCAGTGGTACCAGGGGACGGGAGACCCAGTACTTC
v_gene: TRBV7-2; d_gene: NA; j_gene: TRBJ1-4; abundance: NA; CDR3aa: CASSSHREKLFF; CDR3nt: TGTGCCAGCAGCTCCCACAGGGAGAAACTGTTTTTT
v_gene: TRBV7-3; d_gene: TRBD2; j_gene: TRBJ2-1; abundance: NA; CDR3aa: CASSLSGGSPNEQFF; CDR3nt: TGTGCCAGCAGCTTAAGTGGCGGGAGCCCTAATGAGCAGTTCTTC
v_gene: TRBV27; d_gene: NA; j_gene: TRBJ1-1; abundance: few; CDR3aa: CASSLVRGNTEAFF; CDR3nt: TGTGCCAGCAGTTTAGTCAGGGGGAACACTGAAGCTTTCTTT
v_gene: TRBV14; d_gene: NA; j_gene: TRBJ2-7; abundance: NA; CDR3aa: CASSQDTHEQYF; CDR3nt: TGTGCCAGCAGCCAAGATACCCACGAGCAGTACTTC
v_gene: TRBV19; d_gene: TRBD2; j_gene: TRBJ2-7; abundance: NA; CDR3aa: CASSTIPGTSGSYEQYF; CDR3nt: TGTGCCAGTAGTACAATCCCCGGGACTAGCGGCTCCTACGAGCAGTACTTC
v_gene: TRBV28; d_gene: NA; j_gene: TRBJ1-2; abundance: few; CDR3aa: CASSLANLDGYTF; CDR3nt: TGTGCCAGCAGTTTGGCCAATTTGGATGGCTACACCTTC
v_gene: TRBV27; d_gene: TRBD2; j_gene: TRBJ2-3; abundance: NA; CDR3aa: CASSLSSGATDTQYF; CDR3nt: TGTGCCAGCAGTTTGTCTAGCGGGGCCACAGATACGCAGTATTTT
v_gene: TRBV28; d_gene: NA; j_gene: TRBJ2-1; abundance: NA; CDR3aa: CASTERFINEQFF; CDR3nt: TGTGCCAGCACCGAGAGGTTTATAAATGAGCAGTTCTTC
v_gene: TRBV10-3; d_gene: NA; j_gene: TRBJ1-3; abundance: NA; CDR3aa: CAISESGNTIYF; CDR3nt: TGTGCCATCAGTGAGTCAGGAAACACCATATATTTT
v_gene: TRBV27; d_gene: NA; j_gene: TRBJ1-2; abundance: NA; CDR3aa: CASSLSLRSSYGYTF; CDR3nt: TGTGCCAGCAGTTTATCCCTACGAAGTAGTTATGGCTACACCTTC
v_gene: TRBV9; d_gene: TRBD1; j_gene: TRBJ1-4; abundance: NA; CDR3aa: CASSATTGTNEKLFF; CDR3nt: TGTGCCAGCAGCGCTACGACAGGGACGAATGAAAAACTGTTTTTT